The T cell receptor beta chain described here comes from a study of long-term antiretroviral therapy in people with HIV (dated by TCRdb to the early 2020s). Background for the entire study: The earliest samples were collected approximately a decade before the 2015 WHO recommendation for immediate ART, a period when ART was typically delayed until CD4 counts fell. Whether ART initiation and durable HIV suppression were associated with changes in peripheral blood TRB repertoire composition and diversity was tested in a retrospective serial study. The cohort contributed over 150 cryopreserved PBMC samples from about 31 adults with confirmed HIV infection, collected serially over a mean of 6 years (range 1-12). Of the 30 participants with HIV, approximately 11 were female. No cross-contamination during QIAcube processing was shown when test extractions of a monoclonal T-cell line were performed alongside approximately 32 polyclonal samples. Results the study describes overall, beyond this receptor: No data were available on ART adherence, viral resistance or therapy changes, limiting inferences about post-ART repertoire changes. Narrower CDR3 length ranges were observed in HIV repertoires than in controls, and an antigen-experienced repertoire with only a slight naive shift after ART was suggested by the network structure. Because pre-ART samples had limited cell numbers, profiling was done on unsorted PBMC rather than on sorted CD4+ and CD8+ T cells. The samples were dated from about 2003 to 2018, and the ART regimens that were used may be less effective than current ART regimens. Limited PBMC availability meant only the TCR beta chain was sequenced, without alpha chain pairing. The repertoire was dominated across all time points by expanded TRB clones identified before ART initiation, although this dominance was seen to fluctuate and to decrease in many PLHIV after ART. Starting ART was linked to a significant rise in TRB diversity, yet even after long-term ART the diversity remained significantly lower than in transplant donor controls.

From a lookup of the germline V gene (reference sequence), CDR1 and CDR2 are PRHDT and FYEKMQ. V was cut back by 1 base and J by 3 bases, leaving a gap of 12 bases between them. Counted from cysteine to phenylalanine, this CDR3 has 15 amino acids. The sequence is cut down to CDR3 DNA, 45 bases in frame from base 1. Inclusion was restricted to participants for whom at least one PBMC sample before ART initiation and at least two post-ART samples were available. Every participant with HIV received treatment in the United States of America. Before DNA extraction, cryopreserved samples of roughly 0.95-10 million PBMC were thawed and washed. At the time of the earliest PBMC sample, participants with HIV were aged between about 20 and 60 years. PBMC samples from each participant spanned 1-4 timepoints before ART initiation and 2-8 timepoints after ART initiation, with a median of 7 samples. Serial HIV viral load, CD4+ T-cell count, ART history and demographic data were obtained for every participant. Genomic DNA was extracted from unsorted PBMC with a Qiagen kit on a QIAcube, with processing performed in batches of 12 samples.

The immunoSEQ hsTCRB v3.0 assay was used at survey level resolution to sequence the TRB variable region. The targeted TRB sequencing depth was roughly 40,000-55,000 T-cell genomes per sample. An Illumina MiSeq with a v3 150-cycle kit was used to sequence the pooled TRB libraries. The authors' pipeline ran thus. Analysis of repertoires was carried out in R inside a reproducible Nextflow workflow spanning QC, data transformation and analysis. LymphoSeq2, an R package for exploring AIRR-Seq data, was used to implement custom analyses. A handful of samples that produced fewer than 5000 total TRB sequences were removed, so approximately 190 HIV repertoires were analyzed. Of the roughly 190 retained HIV repertoires, over 55 were collected before and about 130 after ART initiation. Repertoires were downsampled to 5000 TRB nucleotide sequences, with summary statistics averaged over 100 downsampling iterations. Only TRB sequences with CDR3 regions of at least seven amino acids were retained for analysis. A Shannon entropy-derived clonality score and the Gini coefficient were used to measure diversity. In the repertoire networks, any two of the top 5000 CDR3 amino acid sequences were connected whenever the two sequences differed by an edit distance of one. For TRB CDR3 amino acid sequences, antigen specificity groups and MHC restriction were predicted with GLIPH2. CDR3 amino acid sequences were matched against VDJdb and McPAS-TCR to flag known CMV, EBV, HIV or tissue antigen associations. Pre-ART, post-ART and control groups were compared with Wilcoxon signed-rank tests and Holm-Bonferroni correction. Drawn from immuneACCESS, this table holds only the in-frame rearrangements with V and J called that TCRdb kept. Clones are partly lost; checked studies trace under half to an unresolved V gene and leave the rest unexplained. V, J and clone size are taken as reported in that table, and D and trimming were inferred from the DNA itself. The sample data list about 32,000 clones, and approximately 85% of these were observed just once. The ten largest clonotypes hold approximately 10% of the sample.

Comments on this clone: It lacks a known antigen. The record has no base qualities; no much larger clone is one base away.

This TCR came from a man younger than 30 with HIV. The chain uses TRBV13 and TRBJ1-2; confidence is insufficient to name the D gene. The sample consisted of unsorted PBMCs, taken 2.2 years after starting antiretroviral therapy. CDR3 region: CASSLDPLGDYGYTF. The base sequence is TGTGCCAGCAGCTTAGACCCCCTCGGAGACTATGGCTACACCTTC.